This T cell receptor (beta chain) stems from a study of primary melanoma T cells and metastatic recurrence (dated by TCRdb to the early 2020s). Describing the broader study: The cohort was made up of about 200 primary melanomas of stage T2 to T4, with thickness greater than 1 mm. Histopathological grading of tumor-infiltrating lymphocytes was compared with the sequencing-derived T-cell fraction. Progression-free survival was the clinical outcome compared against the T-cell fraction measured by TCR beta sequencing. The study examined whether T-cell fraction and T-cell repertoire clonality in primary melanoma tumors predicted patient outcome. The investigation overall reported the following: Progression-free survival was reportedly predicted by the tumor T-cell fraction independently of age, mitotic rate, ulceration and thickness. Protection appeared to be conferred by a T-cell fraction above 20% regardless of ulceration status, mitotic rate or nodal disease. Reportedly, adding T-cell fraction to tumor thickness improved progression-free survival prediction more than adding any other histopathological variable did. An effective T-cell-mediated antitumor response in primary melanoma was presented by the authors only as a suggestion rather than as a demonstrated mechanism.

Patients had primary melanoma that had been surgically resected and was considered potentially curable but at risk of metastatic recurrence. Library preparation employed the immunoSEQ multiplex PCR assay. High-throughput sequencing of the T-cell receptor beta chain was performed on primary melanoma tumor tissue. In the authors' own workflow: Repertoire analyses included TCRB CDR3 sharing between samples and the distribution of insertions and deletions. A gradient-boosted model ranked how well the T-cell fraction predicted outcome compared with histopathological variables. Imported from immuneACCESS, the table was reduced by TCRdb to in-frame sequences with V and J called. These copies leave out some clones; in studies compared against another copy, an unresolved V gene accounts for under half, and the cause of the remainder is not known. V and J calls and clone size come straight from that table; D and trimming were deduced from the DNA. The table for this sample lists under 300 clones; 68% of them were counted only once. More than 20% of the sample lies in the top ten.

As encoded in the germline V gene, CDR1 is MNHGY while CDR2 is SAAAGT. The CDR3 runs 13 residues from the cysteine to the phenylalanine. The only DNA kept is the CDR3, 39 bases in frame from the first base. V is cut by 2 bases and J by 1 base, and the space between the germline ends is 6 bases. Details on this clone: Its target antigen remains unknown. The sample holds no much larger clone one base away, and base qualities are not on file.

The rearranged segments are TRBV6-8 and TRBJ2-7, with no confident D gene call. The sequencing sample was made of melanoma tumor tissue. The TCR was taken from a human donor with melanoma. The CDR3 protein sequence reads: CASSYRVSYEQYF. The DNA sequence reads TGTGCCAGCAGTTACAGGGTTTCCTACGAGCAGTACTTC.